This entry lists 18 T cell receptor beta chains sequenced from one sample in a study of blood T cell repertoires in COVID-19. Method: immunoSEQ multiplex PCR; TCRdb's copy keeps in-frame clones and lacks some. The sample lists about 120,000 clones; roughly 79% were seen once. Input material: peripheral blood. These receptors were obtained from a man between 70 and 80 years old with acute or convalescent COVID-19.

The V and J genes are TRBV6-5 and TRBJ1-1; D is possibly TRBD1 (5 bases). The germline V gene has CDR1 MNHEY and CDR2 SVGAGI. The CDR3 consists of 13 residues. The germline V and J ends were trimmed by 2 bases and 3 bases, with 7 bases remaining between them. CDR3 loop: CASSYRGDTEAFF. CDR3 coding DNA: TGTGCCAGCAGTTACAGGGGCGACACTGAAGCTTTCTTT.

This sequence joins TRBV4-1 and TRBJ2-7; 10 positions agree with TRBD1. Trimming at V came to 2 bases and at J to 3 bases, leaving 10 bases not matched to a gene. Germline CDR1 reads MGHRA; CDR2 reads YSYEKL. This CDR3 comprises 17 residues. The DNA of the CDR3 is TGCGCCAGCAGCCAACGAATAACCGGGACAGGGGACTACGAGCAGTACTTC. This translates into CASSQRITGTGDYEQYF.

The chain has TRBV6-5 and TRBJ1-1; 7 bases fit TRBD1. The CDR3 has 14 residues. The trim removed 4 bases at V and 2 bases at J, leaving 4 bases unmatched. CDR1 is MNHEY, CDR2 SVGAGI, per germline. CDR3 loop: CASSFGQVNTEAFF. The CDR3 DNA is TGTGCCAGCAGTTTTGGACAGGTTAACACTGAAGCTTTCTTT.

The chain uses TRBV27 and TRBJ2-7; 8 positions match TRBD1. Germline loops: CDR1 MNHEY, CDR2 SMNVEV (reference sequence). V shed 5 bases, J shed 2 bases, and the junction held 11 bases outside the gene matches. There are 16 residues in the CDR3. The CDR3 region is CASSLGTGDLPYEQYF. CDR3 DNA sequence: TGTGCCAGCAGTCTCGGGACAGGCGACCTTCCCTACGAGCAGTACTTC.

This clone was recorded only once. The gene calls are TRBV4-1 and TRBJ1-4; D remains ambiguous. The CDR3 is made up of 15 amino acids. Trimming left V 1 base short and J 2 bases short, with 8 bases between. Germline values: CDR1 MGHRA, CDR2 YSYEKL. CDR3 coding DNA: TGCGCCAGCAGCCAAGGTTCGGGGACTAATGAAAAACTGTTTTTT. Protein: CASSQGSGTNEKLFF.

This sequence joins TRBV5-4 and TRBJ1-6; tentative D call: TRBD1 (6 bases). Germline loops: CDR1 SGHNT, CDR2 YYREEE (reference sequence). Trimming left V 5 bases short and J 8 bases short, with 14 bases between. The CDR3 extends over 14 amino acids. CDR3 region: CASRRGQHDSPLHF. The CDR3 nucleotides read TGTGCCAGCAGGCGCGGACAGCATGATTCACCCCTCCACTTT.

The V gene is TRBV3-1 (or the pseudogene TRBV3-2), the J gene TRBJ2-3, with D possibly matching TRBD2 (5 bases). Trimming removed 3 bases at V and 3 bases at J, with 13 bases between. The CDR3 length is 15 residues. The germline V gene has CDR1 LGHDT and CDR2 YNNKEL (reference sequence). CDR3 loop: CASSHLLAPTDTQYF. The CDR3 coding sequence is TGTGCCAGCAGCCATCTGCTAGCCCCTACAGATACGCAGTATTTT.

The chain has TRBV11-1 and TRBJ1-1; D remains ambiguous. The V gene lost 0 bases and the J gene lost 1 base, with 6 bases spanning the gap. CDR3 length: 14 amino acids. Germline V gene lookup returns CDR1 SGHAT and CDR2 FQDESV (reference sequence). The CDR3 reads CASSLARGNTEAFF. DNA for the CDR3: TGTGCCAGCAGCTTAGCGCGAGGGAACACTGAAGCTTTCTTT.

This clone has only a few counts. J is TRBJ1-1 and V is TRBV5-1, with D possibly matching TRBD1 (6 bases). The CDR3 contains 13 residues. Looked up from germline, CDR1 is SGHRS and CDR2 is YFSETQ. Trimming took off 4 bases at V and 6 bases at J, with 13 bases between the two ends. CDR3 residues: CASSRPGDPEAFF. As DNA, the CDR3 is TGCGCCAGCAGCCGCCCAGGGGATCCTGAAGCTTTCTTT. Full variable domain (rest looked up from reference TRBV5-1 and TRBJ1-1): KAGVTQTPRYLIKTRGQQVTLSCSPISGHRSVSWYQQTPGQGLQFLFEYFSETQRNKGNFPGRFSGRQFSNSRSEMNVSTLELGDSALYLCASSRPGDPEAFFGQGTRLTVV.

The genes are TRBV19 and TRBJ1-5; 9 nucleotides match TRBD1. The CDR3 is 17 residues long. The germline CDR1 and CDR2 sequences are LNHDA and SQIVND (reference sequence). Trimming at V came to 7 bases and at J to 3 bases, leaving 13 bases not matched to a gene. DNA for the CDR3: TGTGCCAGTAACGCCAGAGGGACAGGGAGGGTCAATCAGCCCCAGCATTTT. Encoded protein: CASNARGTGRVNQPQHF.

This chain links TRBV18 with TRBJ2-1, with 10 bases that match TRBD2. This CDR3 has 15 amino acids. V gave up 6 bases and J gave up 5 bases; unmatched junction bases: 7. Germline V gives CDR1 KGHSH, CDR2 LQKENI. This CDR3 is CASSPTSGDNNEQFF. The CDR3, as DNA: TGTGCCAGCTCCCCAACTAGCGGGGACAACAATGAGCAGTTCTTC.

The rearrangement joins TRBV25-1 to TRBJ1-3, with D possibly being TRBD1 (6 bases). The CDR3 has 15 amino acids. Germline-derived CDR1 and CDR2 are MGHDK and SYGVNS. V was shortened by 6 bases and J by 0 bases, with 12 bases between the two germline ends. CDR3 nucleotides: TGTGCCAGCAGCGTCCCCAGGGGCTCTGGAAACACCATATATTTT. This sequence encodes CASSVPRGSGNTIYF.

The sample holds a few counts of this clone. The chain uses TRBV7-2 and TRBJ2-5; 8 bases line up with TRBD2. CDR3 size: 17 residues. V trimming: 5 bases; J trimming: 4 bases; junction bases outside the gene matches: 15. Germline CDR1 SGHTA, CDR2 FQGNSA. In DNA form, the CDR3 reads TGTGCCAGCAGCATCCATTTTGGAGCGGGGGTGGGAGAGACCCAGTACTTC. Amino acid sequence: CASSIHFGAGVGETQYF.

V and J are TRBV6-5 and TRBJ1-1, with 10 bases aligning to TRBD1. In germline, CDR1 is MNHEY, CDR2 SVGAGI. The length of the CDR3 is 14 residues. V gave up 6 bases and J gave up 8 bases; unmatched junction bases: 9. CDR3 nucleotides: TGTGCCAGCAGCAGAACCGGGACAGGGGCCGAAGCTTTCTTT. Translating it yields CASSRTGTGAEAFF.

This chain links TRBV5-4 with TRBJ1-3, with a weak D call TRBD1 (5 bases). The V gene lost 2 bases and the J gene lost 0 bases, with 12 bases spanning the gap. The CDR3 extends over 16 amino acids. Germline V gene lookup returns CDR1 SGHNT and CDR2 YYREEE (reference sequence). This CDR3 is CASSLGTGSSGNTIYF. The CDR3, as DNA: TGTGCCAGCAGCTTAGGTACAGGCAGCTCTGGAAACACCATATATTTT. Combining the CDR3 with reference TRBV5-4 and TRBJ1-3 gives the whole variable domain ETGVTQSPTHLIKTRGQQVTLRCSSQSGHNTVSWYQQALGQGPQFIFQYYREEENGRGNFPPRFSGLQFPNYSSELNVNALELDDSALYLCASSLGTGSSGNTIYFGEGSWLTVV.

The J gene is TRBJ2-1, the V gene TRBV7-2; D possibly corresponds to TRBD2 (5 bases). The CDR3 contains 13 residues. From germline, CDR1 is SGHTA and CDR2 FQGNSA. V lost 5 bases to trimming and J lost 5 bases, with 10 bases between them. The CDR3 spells CASSLGLNNEQFF. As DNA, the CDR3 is TGTGCCAGCAGCCTCGGACTTAACAATGAGCAGTTCTTC.

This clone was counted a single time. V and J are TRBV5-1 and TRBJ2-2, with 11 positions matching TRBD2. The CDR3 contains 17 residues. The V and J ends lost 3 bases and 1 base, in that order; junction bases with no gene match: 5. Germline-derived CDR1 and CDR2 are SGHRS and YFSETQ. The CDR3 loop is CASSYLGLAGNTGELFF. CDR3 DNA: TGCGCCAGCAGCTATCTAGGACTAGCGGGGAACACCGGGGAGCTGTTTTTT.

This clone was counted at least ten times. The CDR3 here is CASSGPTNTGELFF. The DNA for the CDR3 is TGCGCCAGCTCGGGTCCTACGAACACCGGGGAGCTGTTTTTT. The chain uses TRBV10-1 and TRBJ2-2; no clear D. The CDR3 runs to 14 residues. Germline CDR1 and CDR2: WNHNN and SYGVQD (reference sequence). Trimming stripped 8 bases from V and 0 bases from J, with 10 bases between.